The next 13 T cell receptor beta chains were all read from a single sample in a study of cytomegalovirus exposure and HLA in healthy donors. Assay used: immunoSEQ multiplex PCR; TCRdb lists only in-frame clones, some missing. Of approximately 210,000 clones in the sample, about 91% were seen once. Specimen: PBMCs. These receptors all stem from a woman younger than 30 in good health and CMV-seronegative.

The J gene is TRBJ1-1, the V gene TRBV28; D is uncertain. Germline loops: CDR1 MDHEN, CDR2 SYDVKM. Deletions cut 6 bases from V and 1 base from J, with 15 bases between. The CDR3 extends over 15 amino acids. CDR3 in amino acids: CASSEVLSGNTEAFF. For the CDR3, the DNA is TGTGCCAGCAGCGAGGTGCTGTCGGGGAACACTGAAGCTTTCTTT.

The table lists this clone with a count of one. The CDR3 sequence is CASIGGWTNYGYTF. Here the CDR3 DNA reads TGTGCCAGCATCGGAGGGTGGACTAACTATGGCTACACCTTC. The chain combines TRBV28 with TRBJ1-2; D remains ambiguous. The CDR3 covers 14 residues. V lost 7 bases and J 0 bases, leaving 12 bases between the germline ends. Germline-derived CDR1 and CDR2 are MDHEN and SYDVKM.

This chain uses TRBV11-1 with TRBJ1-2; 7 positions match TRBD1. V was pared by 2 bases and J by 3 bases, with 3 bases of the junction left unmatched. The CDR3 totals 14 residues. The germline CDR1 and CDR2 sequences are SGHAT and FQDESV (reference sequence). The CDR3 sequence is CASSLRGGDYGYTF. The CDR3 region has the DNA TGTGCCAGCAGCTTAAGAGGGGGCGACTATGGCTACACCTTC.

This clone has a handful of counts. The gene calls are TRBV27 and TRBJ2-1, with D possibly TRBD2 on 6 matching bases. V was shortened by 6 bases and J by 0 bases, with 21 bases between the two germline ends. This CDR3 contains 18 residues. CDR1 and CDR2 (germline): MNHEY, SMNVEV (reference sequence). The CDR3 loop reads CASSRILFGGHSYNEQFF. CDR3 nucleotide sequence: TGTGCCAGCAGCCGTATCTTGTTTGGAGGGCACTCCTACAATGAGCAGTTCTTC.

In DNA, the CDR3 is TGTGCCAGCAGTTGGGGGACAGGGACCTACGAGCAGTACTTC. This translates into CASSWGTGTYEQYF. The chain employs TRBV27 and TRBJ2-7, with 9 bases matching TRBD1. CDR1 MNHEY and CDR2 SMNVEV come from the germline V gene (reference sequence). After removal of 4 bases from V and 2 bases from J, the junction contained 3 bases not matched to a gene. This CDR3 spans 14 amino acids.

V usage is TRBV19 and J usage is TRBJ2-7; no firm D call. V was pared by 3 bases and J by 3 bases, with 9 bases between. This CDR3 region has 13 residues. Germline CDR1 is LNHDA and CDR2 is SQIVND (reference sequence). The CDR3 spells CASSMSLFYEQYF. DNA of the CDR3: TGTGCCAGTAGTATGTCGTTGTTCTACGAGCAGTACTTC.

This clone was counted a few times. The chain employs TRBV28 and TRBJ1-2; D not resolved. In germline, CDR1 is MDHEN, CDR2 SYDVKM. Trimming left V 5 bases short and J 4 bases short, with 8 bases between. CDR3 size: 12 residues. The CDR3 loop is CASSKGGYGYTF. The CDR3 region has the DNA TGTGCCAGCAGTAAAGGAGGCTATGGCTACACCTTC.

The gene calls are TRBV28 and TRBJ2-7; D remains ambiguous. Looked up from germline, CDR1 is MDHEN and CDR2 is SYDVKM. CDR3 length: 12 residues. The V end was cut by 6 bases, the J end by 4 bases, with 10 bases between. CDR3 loop: CASSLLRYEQYF. CDR3 in DNA: TGTGCCAGCAGCCTTTTACGGTACGAGCAGTACTTC.

The V call is TRBV5-1, the J call TRBJ2-3, with D unclear. Per germline, CDR1 SGHRS and CDR2 YFSETQ. Trimming stripped 1 base from V and 2 bases from J, with 8 bases between. The CDR3 contains 14 residues. CDR3 residues: CASSLTQFTDTQYF. CDR3 coding DNA: TGCGCCAGCAGCTTGACCCAGTTCACAGATACGCAGTATTTT.

This chain joins TRBV30 and TRBJ1-5; 7 bases match TRBD1. This CDR3 is 13 amino acids long. J lost 5 bases, V lost 1 base, and 2 bases had no gene match. Germline lookup yields CDR1 GTSNPN and CDR2 SVGIG (reference sequence). The CDR3 sequence is CAWSGTGDQPQHF. The DNA for the CDR3 is TGTGCCTGGAGTGGAACAGGGGATCAGCCCCAGCATTTT. Together with reference TRBV30 and TRBJ1-5, the CDR3 gives the full variable domain: SQTIHQWPATLVQPVGSPLSLECTVEGTSNPNLYWYRQAAGRGLQLLFYSVGIGQISSEVPQNLSASRPQDRQFILSSKKLLLSDSGFYLCAWSGTGDQPQHFGDGTRLSIL.

The gene calls are TRBV5-1 and TRBJ2-5, with 10 bases lining up with TRBD2. V shed 4 bases and J 4 bases; nucleotides not matched to a gene: 7. This CDR3 is built from 15 residues. CDR1 SGHRS and CDR2 YFSETQ come from the germline V gene. In nucleotides, the CDR3 is TGCGCCAGCAGCGGTCTAGCGGGAGAAGGAGAGACCCAGTACTTC. Amino acids: CASSGLAGEGETQYF.

The chain uses TRBV7-6 and TRBJ2-7, with 7 bases lining up with TRBD1. This CDR3 comprises 14 residues. From germline, CDR1 is SGHVS and CDR2 FNYEAQ. V was pared by 5 bases and J by 3 bases, with 7 bases of the junction left unmatched. The DNA of the CDR3 is TGTGCCAGCAGCAAAGGGACAGCCTTCTACGAGCAGTACTTC. This encodes CASSKGTAFYEQYF.

This chain joins TRBV27 and TRBJ2-7; 7 bases are a match to TRBD2. Germline CDR1 and CDR2: MNHEY and SMNVEV (reference sequence). V shed 6 bases, J shed 2 bases, and the junction held 4 bases outside the gene matches. The CDR3 has 13 amino acids. CDR3 residues: CASSERDTYEQYF. The CDR3, as DNA: TGTGCCAGCAGCGAGCGGGATACCTACGAGCAGTACTTC.